One and the same sample provided the 30 T cell receptor beta chains below, sequenced in a study of a mutant IDH1 vaccine in newly diagnosed glioma. Time point: week 47, end of study. What each vaccine dose contained was 300 ug of mutant IDH1 20-mer peptide, accompanied by topical imiquimod. For these TCRs, the target antigens are not known. Method: immunoSEQ multiplex PCR; TCRdb's copy keeps in-frame clones and lacks some. This sample has about 94,000 clones, with 89% found just once. The sequencing here drew on PBMCs, taken from a glioma patient whose treatment included an IDH1 peptide vaccine. Receptors originate from a woman aged 45-60 years with glioma.

CDR3 in amino acids: CASSPGRNYGYTF. The CDR3 DNA follows: TGTGCCAGCAGTCCGGGACGGAACTATGGCTACACCTTC. The chain couples TRBV28 to TRBJ1-2; perhaps TRBD1 as D (5 bases). The CDR3 contains 13 residues. Germline CDR1 reads MDHEN; CDR2 reads SYDVKM. Between the trimmed V and J ends, which lost 5 bases and 2 bases, there was a span of 9 bases.

The chain is built from TRBV9 and TRBJ2-3, with 12 bases aligning to TRBD2. The ends lost 2 bases at V and 1 base at J; junction bases unmatched: 2. From germline, CDR1 is SGDLS and CDR2 YYNGEE. The CDR3 is 16 amino acids. CDR3 bases: TGTGCCAGCAGCGTGACTAGCGGGAGTGGCACAGATACGCAGTATTTT. Amino acids: CASSVTSGSGTDTQYF. Complete variable domain (other parts from reference TRBV9 and TRBJ2-3): DSGVTQTPKHLITATGQRVTLRCSPRSGDLSVYWYQQSLDQGLQFLIQYYNGEERAKGNILERFSAQQFPDLHSELNLSSLELGDSALYFCASSVTSGSGTDTQYFGPGTRLTVL.

This chain uses TRBV11-2 with TRBJ1-1; D may be TRBD1 (6 bases). The CDR3 extends over 17 amino acids. Germline lookup yields CDR1 SGHAT and CDR2 FQNNGV. V was trimmed by 5 bases and J by 1 base, leaving 20 bases between them. In DNA form, the CDR3 reads TGTGCCAGCAGCGAACACGATGCCTACAGGGAGAACACTGAAGCTTTCTTT. Residues: CASSEHDAYRENTEAFF.

In its sample, this clone was seen a few times. This chain links TRBV27 with TRBJ2-1; 8 bases agree with TRBD1. In germline, CDR1 is MNHEY, CDR2 SMNVEV (reference sequence). The CDR3 has 16 amino acids. Trimming cost V 3 bases and J 6 bases; bases outside gene matches: 10. The CDR3 DNA reads TGTGCCAGCAGTTTTGACAGGGGTCGTTCCACCAATGAGCAGTTCTTC. Its protein product is CASSFDRGRSTNEQFF.

In its sample, this clone was seen once. The CDR3 bases are TGTGCCAGCACCGCACCGGGACAGGGTCAAAGCTACACCTTC. It is translated as CASTAPGQGQSYTF. This sequence joins TRBV6-6 and TRBJ1-2, with 9 bases identical to TRBD1. The trim removed 7 bases at V and 9 bases at J, leaving 12 bases unmatched. The CDR3 contains 14 residues. Germline assignment: CDR1 MNHNY and CDR2 SVGAGI (reference sequence).

The chain employs TRBV19 and TRBJ1-6; D remains ambiguous. Trimming pared 6 bases from V and 5 bases from J, leaving 11 bases between. Per germline, CDR1 LNHDA and CDR2 SQIVND (reference sequence). CDR3 length equals 14 residues. The CDR3 here is CASSPSWNNSPLHF. CDR3 in DNA: TGTGCCAGTAGCCCAAGTTGGAATAATTCACCCCTCCACTTT.

V usage is TRBV14 and J usage is TRBJ2-7, with D possibly being TRBD1 or TRBD2 (6 bases each). Deletions cut 7 bases from V and 9 bases from J, with 22 bases between. This CDR3 has 14 residues. Germline CDR1 reads SGHDN; CDR2 reads FVKESK. The CDR3, as DNA: TGTGCCAGCACCGCAGACAGGACGGGAGAGAGGCAGTACTTC. This sequence encodes CASTADRTGERQYF. Filled out from reference TRBV14 and TRBJ2-7, the complete variable domain reads EAGVTQFPSHSVIEKGQTVTLRCDPISGHDNLYWYRRVMGKEIKFLLHFVKESKQDESGMPNNRFLAERTGGTYSTLKVQPAELEDSGVYFCASTADRTGERQYFGPGTRLTVT.

This rearrangement joins TRBV5-4 to TRBJ1-1; the D gene is possibly TRBD1 (5 bases). Trimming took 4 bases from V and 1 from J, leaving 20 bases between them. The CDR3 consists of 17 residues. The germline gives CDR1 SGHNT, CDR2 YYREEE (reference sequence). The CDR3 loop reads CASSQAGLGTGNTEAFF. CDR3 sequence (DNA): TGTGCCAGCAGCCAAGCGGGGTTGGGGACGGGGAACACTGAAGCTTTCTTT.

The V call is TRBV4-1, the J call TRBJ2-7; weak D call: TRBD1 (5 bases). The CDR3 loop spans 14 amino acids. Germline lookup yields CDR1 MGHRA and CDR2 YSYEKL. The germline V and J ends were trimmed by 0 bases and 4 bases, with 10 bases remaining between them. The CDR3 loop is CASSQDSTAYEQYF. In nucleotides, the CDR3 is TGCGCCAGCAGCCAAGATTCGACAGCATACGAGCAGTACTTC.

The chain employs TRBV7-9 and TRBJ2-7; 7 bases line up with TRBD1. Germline V lookup: CDR1 SEHNR, CDR2 FQNEAQ (reference sequence). The CDR3 runs 16 residues. V shed 3 bases, J shed 6 bases, and the junction held 14 bases outside the gene matches. DNA of the CDR3: TGTGCCAGCAGCTTCCCTTCCGGGACAGCCGTCTTCGAGCAGTACTTC. This encodes CASSFPSGTAVFEQYF.

V is TRBV7-8 and J is TRBJ2-2; D is possibly TRBD1 or TRBD2 (6 bases each). The CDR3 length is 18 residues. CDR1 and CDR2 from the germline V gene are SGHVS and FQNEAQ. V was trimmed by 0 bases and J by 3 bases, leaving 17 bases between them. The CDR3 is CASSLANRDSHHTGELFF. The CDR3 DNA reads TGTGCCAGCAGCTTAGCCAACAGGGACTCCCATCACACCGGGGAGCTGTTTTTT.

J is TRBJ1-1 and V is TRBV5-4; weak D call: TRBD1 (5 bases). V was pared by 1 base and J by 0 bases, with 10 bases between. The CDR3 has 15 residues. The V gene's germline CDR1 is SGHNT and CDR2 YYREEE (reference sequence). CDR3 amino acids: CASSLSGNMNTEAFF. In DNA form, the CDR3 reads TGTGCCAGCAGCTTGTCAGGGAACATGAACACTGAAGCTTTCTTT.

This clone has a handful of counts. The V and J genes are TRBV2 and TRBJ1-2; D not certain. The CDR3 contains 12 residues. V shed 2 bases and J shed 4 bases, with 5 bases lying between them. The V gene's germline CDR1 is SNHLY and CDR2 FYNNEI. The CDR3 DNA is TGTGCCAGCAGTGAAAATACCTATGGCTACACCTTC. Encoded protein: CASSENTYGYTF.

The count of this clone is one. The chain uses TRBV28 and TRBJ2-1; 10 nucleotides agree with TRBD2. V trimming: 8 bases; J trimming: 5 bases; junction bases outside the gene matches: 9. The CDR3 consists of 15 residues. Germline V gives CDR1 MDHEN, CDR2 SYDVKM. The chain's CDR3 is CASDSGRLDDNEQFF. The CDR3 bases are TGTGCCAGCGATAGCGGGAGGCTCGACGACAATGAGCAGTTCTTC. The complete variable domain, with remaining parts taken from reference TRBV28 and TRBJ2-1, reads DVKVTQSSRYLVKRTGEKVFLECVQDMDHENMFWYRQDPGLGLRLIYFSYDVKMKEKGDIPEGYSVSREKKERFSLILESASTNQTSMYLCASDSGRLDDNEQFFGPGTRLTVL.

In its sample, this clone was seen a few times. V and J are TRBV7-9 and TRBJ1-3; D is possibly TRBD1 (5 bases). CDR1 and CDR2 (germline): SEHNR, FQNEAQ (reference sequence). Trimming stripped 3 bases from V and 3 bases from J, with 12 bases between. The CDR3 is 15 amino acids. DNA of the CDR3: TGTGCCAGCAGCTTGGGGACTGGGAATGGAAACACCATATATTTT. This translates into CASSLGTGNGNTIYF. Using reference TRBV7-9 and TRBJ1-3 for the parts outside the CDR3, the full variable domain is DTGVSQNPRHKITKRGQNVTFRCDPISEHNRLYWYRQTLGQGPEFLTYFQNEAQLEKSRLLSDRFSAERPKGSFSTLEIQRTEQGDSAMYLCASSLGTGNGNTIYFGEGSWLTVV.

Points on this clone: One end of the junction does not line up with germline, which may come from a read error. The V gene is TRBV29-1, the J gene TRBJ1-1; the match to TRBD1 covers 7 bases. Germline loops: CDR1 SQVTM, CDR2 ANQGSEA. The CDR3 runs 16 residues. The CDR3 region is CSGGGAGGAMNTKAFF. DNA of the CDR3: TGCAGCGGCGGGGGGGCAGGGGGAGCCATGAACACTAAAGCTTTCTTT.

As to this clone: Different DNA sequences within this sample yield the same CDR3. The chain is built from TRBV5-6 and TRBJ2-6, with D uncertain. The CDR3 runs to 16 residues. Per the germline V gene, CDR1 is SGHDT and CDR2 is YYEEEE. The germline V and J ends were trimmed by 0 bases and 4 bases, with 11 bases remaining between them. CDR3 amino acids: CASSLGGSWGANVLTF. The CDR3 coding sequence is TGTGCCAGCAGCTTGGGTGGGTCGTGGGGGGCCAACGTCCTGACTTTC.

The J gene is TRBJ2-3, the V gene TRBV11-2, with D perhaps matching TRBD2 (5 bases). Per the germline V gene, CDR1 is SGHAT and CDR2 is FQNNGV. Trimming stripped 3 bases from V and 4 bases from J, with 8 bases between. CDR3 length: 13 amino acids. CDR3: CASSFMEADTQYF. The CDR3 nucleotides are TGTGCCAGCAGCTTTATGGAGGCAGATACGCAGTATTTT.

The chain carries TRBV29-1 and TRBJ2-3; the D is unclear. Trimming took off 4 bases at V and 2 bases at J, with 10 bases between the two ends. This CDR3 region has 13 residues. Looked up from germline, CDR1 is SQVTM and CDR2 is ANQGSEA. This CDR3 reads CSVGVRLTDTQYF. CDR3 sequence (DNA): TGCAGCGTTGGTGTCAGGCTCACAGATACGCAGTATTTT.

The V gene is TRBV6-5, the J gene TRBJ1-5, with 9 bases aligning to TRBD1. Losses at the gene ends were 6 bases for V and 4 bases for J; bases not matched to a gene: 7. The CDR3 runs to 15 residues. Per germline, CDR1 MNHEY and CDR2 SVGAGI. CDR3 sequence (DNA): TGTGCCAGCAGAAAGACAGGGGGTGGGAATCAGCCCCAGCATTTT. Protein: CASRKTGGGNQPQHF.

The J gene is TRBJ1-4, the V gene TRBV7-9, with no clear D. The germline V gene has CDR1 SEHNR and CDR2 FQNEAQ (reference sequence). Trimming removed 5 bases at V and 0 bases at J, with 10 bases between. The CDR3 runs to 15 residues. CDR3 DNA sequence: TGTGCCAGCAGCCTAGACTTAGCAACTAATGAAAAACTGTTTTTT. This sequence encodes CASSLDLATNEKLFF.

CDR3 nucleotide sequence: TGTGCCAGCAGCCCCCCACAGGGACCAACTAATGAAAAACTGTTTTTT. Its protein is CASSPPQGPTNEKLFF. The chain links TRBV7-8 to TRBJ1-4, with D possibly matching TRBD1 (6 bases). V was shortened by 5 bases and J by 0 bases, with 13 bases between the two germline ends. CDR1 is SGHVS, CDR2 FQNEAQ, per germline. The CDR3 contains 16 residues.

This rearrangement joins TRBV15 to TRBJ2-2; D gene uncertain. Trimming left V 8 bases short and J 7 bases short, with 14 bases between. Germline V gives CDR1 LNHNV, CDR2 YYDKDF (reference sequence). CDR3 length: 13 amino acids. The chain's CDR3 is CATSRAAGGELFF. The CDR3 DNA reads as TGTGCCACCTCCCGGGCGGCAGGCGGGGAGCTGTTTTTT. The complete variable domain, with remaining parts taken from reference TRBV15 and TRBJ2-2, reads DAMVIQNPRYQVTQFGKPVTLSCSQTLNHNVMYWYQQKSSQAPKLLFHYYDKDFNNEADTPDNFQSRRPNTSFCFLDIRSPGLGDTAMYLCATSRAAGGELFFGEGSRLTVL.

CDR3 nucleotides: TGCGCCAGCAGCTTGTTCCCTGGAAACACCATATATTTT. Protein: CASSLFPGNTIYF. The chain couples TRBV5-1 to TRBJ1-3; no clear D. The germline V gene encodes CDR1 SGHRS and CDR2 YFSETQ. Trimming cost V 1 base and J 2 bases, with 4 bases left between them. The CDR3 covers 13 residues.

The chain uses TRBV11-3 and TRBJ2-1, with no clear D. Between the trimmed V and J ends, which lost 2 bases and 3 bases, there was a span of 11 bases. Germline V lookup: CDR1 SGHNT, CDR2 YENEEA. The CDR3 is 15 amino acids. The CDR3, as DNA: TGTGCCAGCAGCTTATCTGACGGAAACTACAATGAGCAGTTCTTC. Protein sequence: CASSLSDGNYNEQFF.

The chain couples TRBV4-1 to TRBJ2-2, with D perhaps matching TRBD2 (6 bases). The CDR3 consists of 13 residues. Per germline, CDR1 MGHRA and CDR2 YSYEKL. V was pared by 4 bases and J by 4 bases, with 7 bases between. The CDR3 loop is CASSPRGTGELFF. Written as DNA, the CDR3 is TGCGCCAGCAGCCCGCGGGGCACCGGGGAGCTGTTTTTT.

The chain couples TRBV27 to TRBJ1-1; TRBD1 is a possible D gene (5 bases). Germline loops: CDR1 MNHEY, CDR2 SMNVEV (reference sequence). The CDR3 runs to 11 residues. With 11 bases removed from V and 5 bases from J, the gap between germline ends came to 12 bases. The CDR3 sequence is CAAGGRTEAFF. CDR3 nucleotide sequence: TGTGCCGCGGGGGGAAGAACTGAAGCTTTCTTT.

This chain connects TRBV6-6 to TRBJ1-1, with D hard to call. This CDR3 is built from 13 residues. V shed 0 bases and J shed 7 bases, with 9 bases lying between them. CDR1 and CDR2 (germline): MNHNY, SVGAGI (reference sequence). The CDR3 loop is CASSYSEALEAFF. The CDR3 nucleotides read TGTGCCAGCAGTTACTCGGAGGCTCTTGAAGCTTTCTTT.

The chain employs TRBV9 and TRBJ2-3, with 9 bases matching TRBD2. The CDR3 consists of 16 residues. In germline, CDR1 is SGDLS, CDR2 YYNGEE. Germline trimming cut 0 bases from V and 3 bases from J; bases unmatched to any gene: 5. The CDR3 reads CASSVAAGGGTDTQYF. The CDR3 DNA follows: TGTGCCAGCAGCGTAGCTGCGGGAGGGGGGACAGATACGCAGTATTTT.

This chain joins TRBV5-1 and TRBJ2-1; D might be TRBD1 or TRBD2, each matching 5 bases. With 6 bases removed from V and 3 bases from J, the gap between germline ends came to 13 bases. The CDR3 is 14 residues long. Germline V gene sequence: CDR1 SGHRS, CDR2 YFSETQ. This chain's CDR3 is CASTRGEIYNEQFF. The CDR3 DNA is TGCGCCAGCACCCGAGGGGAAATCTACAATGAGCAGTTCTTC.